This is a list of T cell receptor beta chains from one sample in a study of CD8 T cells in Susac syndrome. TCRdb reprocessed the immunoSEQ multiplex PCR reads via MiXCR and lists one record per CDR3 protein. Among about 300,000 distinct CDR3 sequences listed, around 89% were seen once. The sample taken for sequencing was CD8+ T cells from PBMCs. The receptors stem from a human donor with multiple sclerosis. The CDR3 runs from the conserved cysteine through the conserved F or W. D genes are given only for firm matches. Clone size is not always given. Where it is, it says once, few, many or a class for expanded clones.

abundance,v_gene,j_gene,d_gene,CDR3aa,CDR3nt
.,TRBV2,TRBJ2-1,TRBD2,CASMGSGRSPQYEQFF,TGTGCCAGCATGGGTAGCGGGAGGTCCCCCCAATATGAGCAGTTCTTC
.,TRBV4-1,TRBJ1-2,.,CASSPHPDGVYGYTF,TGCGCCAGCAGCCCCCACCCCGACGGAGTCTATGGCTACACCTTC
.,TRBV30,TRBJ1-2,.,CAWSVPGQYNYGYTF,TGTGCCTGGAGTGTACCGGGACAATATAACTATGGCTACACCTTC
.,TRBV3-1,TRBJ2-1,.,CASSHYAGAYNEQFF,TGTGCCAGCAGCCATTATGCAGGGGCCTACAATGAGCAGTTCTTC
.,TRBV9,TRBJ2-2,TRBD2,CASAPGTSGRVANTGELFF,TGTGCCAGCGCCCCCGGGACTAGCGGGAGGGTGGCGAACACCGGGGAGCTGTTTTTT
few,TRBV19,TRBJ2-3,TRBD2,CASSWAGGTDTQYF,TGTGCCAGTAGTTGGGCGGGGGGCACAGATACGCAGTATTTT
.,TRBV20-1,TRBJ2-7,TRBD2,CSARDGAGAQEQYF,TGCAGTGCTAGAGATGGGGCGGGAGCGCAAGAGCAGTACTTC
.,TRBV29-1,TRBJ1-1,.,CSANLIQEAFF,TGCAGCGCCAACTTGATCCAAGAAGCTTTCTTT
once,TRBV6-2/TRBV6-3,TRBJ2-1,.,CASGEASYNEQFF,TGTGCCAGCGGAGAAGCCTCCTACAATGAGCAGTTCTTC
.,TRBV7-9,TRBJ2-7,.,CASAEPYEQYF,TGTGCCAGCGCGGAGCCCTACGAGCAGTACTTC
.,TRBV28,TRBJ2-5,TRBD1,CASSLSTRGFGTAPQETQYF,TGTGCCAGCAGTTTATCCACGAGGGGTTTCGGGACAGCACCGCAAGAGACCCAGTACTTC
.,TRBV7-9,TRBJ2-7,.,CASSPRGGGSKEQYF,TGTGCCAGCAGCCCCAGAGGAGGGGGCAGTAAGGAGCAGTACTTC
.,TRBV9,TRBJ1-2,.,CASSQLSFYTF,TGTGCCAGCAGCCAGCTCTCCTTCTACACCTTC
.,TRBV28,TRBJ1-2,.,CASRSAQNYGYTF,TGTGCCAGCAGGTCAGCCCAGAACTATGGCTACACCTTC
.,TRBV28,TRBJ2-7,.,CASTPQGGYEQYF,TGTGCCAGCACCCCGCAGGGGGGCTACGAGCAGTACTTC
few,TRBV27,TRBJ2-1,TRBD2,CASSSLAGGDNEQFF,TGTGCCAGCAGTTCCTTAGCGGGGGGGGACAATGAGCAGTTCTTC
.,TRBV4-2,TRBJ2-7,.,CASSHAGAYEQYF,TGTGCCAGCAGCCACGCAGGGGCCTACGAGCAGTACTTC
once,TRBV10-1,TRBJ1-5,.,CASSVEQPQHF,TGCGCCAGCAGTGTAGAACAGCCCCAGCATTTT
.,TRBV2,TRBJ2-7,.,CASSRGPPPVYEQYF,TGTGCCAGCAGTAGAGGACCTCCCCCGGTTTACGAGCAGTACTTC
.,TRBV6-1,TRBJ2-1,TRBD2,CASSPHWRLAGGWGYEQFF,TGTGCCAGCAGTCCTCACTGGCGACTAGCGGGAGGCTGGGGCTATGAGCAGTTCTTC
.,TRBV7-6,TRBJ2-7,.,CASSLEGEGSYEQYF,TGTGCCAGCAGCTTAGAGGGAGAGGGTTCCTACGAGCAGTACTTC
.,TRBV28,TRBJ2-1,.,CASSLLTGGADNEQFF,TGTGCCAGCAGCCTCCTGACAGGCGGAGCCGACAATGAGCAGTTCTTC
.,TRBV2,TRBJ1-6,.,CASSEGDLSVNSPLHF,TGTGCCAGCAGTGAAGGGGATTTGTCTGTTAATTCACCCCTCCACTTT
.,TRBV27,TRBJ2-5,.,CASGKIRFQETQYF,TGTGCCAGCGGAAAGATCCGATTTCAAGAGACCCAGTACTTC
.,TRBV6-5,TRBJ2-2,.,CASSYSSFIGVSTGELFF,TGTGCCAGCAGTTACTCATCCTTCATAGGGGTTTCCACCGGGGAGCTGTTTTTT
once,TRBV12-3/TRBV12-4,TRBJ1-5,.,CASSLRVGGDLGRKPQHF,TGTGCCAGCAGTTTAAGGGTCGGGGGGGACCTCGGAAGGAAGCCCCAGCATTTT